This paragraph covers one TCR beta chain sequence. In germline, CDR1 is GTSNPN, CDR2 SVGIG (reference sequence). The ends were cut back, 3 bases at V and 2 bases at J, with 10 bases in the middle. The CDR3 is 13 amino acids. The data were taken from a study of blood T cells in healthy people across ages. A second roughly 6 to 11 cycle PCR used barcoded and J-beta primers. MiXCR, applied by TCRdb to the 5' RACE reads, yields one record per CDR3 protein. The repertoire includes 870,000 or so distinct CDR3 sequences, around 28% of them detected once, and approximately 15% sits in the top ten. Sample: blood. The receptor comes from a woman older than 75 in good health. The rearrangement links TRBV30 to TRBJ2-5; TRBD2 is a possible D gene (6 bases). The CDR3 loop is CAWSGGWQETQYF. In nucleotides, the CDR3 is TGTGCCTGGAGCGGGGGATGGCAAGAGACCCAGTACTTC.